These 23 T cell receptor beta chains were all obtained from the same sample, sequenced in a study of response to subunit inactivated influenza vaccine. TCRdb redid the calling of the RT-PCR reads with MiXCR, one entry per CDR3 protein. The repertoire holds around 570,000 distinct CDR3 sequences, around 8% seen once, with over 10% in the top ten. The sequences come from PBMCs from blood, collected around 2 years after vaccination. These receptors were collected from a man between 50 and 69 years old who received an inactivated influenza vaccine.

This clonotype was seen more than once but under ten times. The V call is TRBV27, the J call TRBJ2-1, with D tentatively TRBD1 or TRBD2 (5 bases each). There are 12 residues in the CDR3. V shed 3 bases and J shed 11 bases, with 11 bases lying between them. Germline CDR1 reads MNHEY; CDR2 reads SMNVEV (reference sequence). CDR3: CASSLVRGQQFF. In DNA, the CDR3 is TGTGCCAGCAGTTTGGTCCGGGGACAGCAGTTCTTC.

The gene calls are TRBV6-2 or TRBV6-3 and TRBJ2-7; the match to TRBD1 covers 8 bases. Germline CDR1 MNHEY, CDR2 SVGEGT. The CDR3 totals 16 residues. V lost 5 bases and J lost 6; bases outside the gene matches: 15. The CDR3 nucleotides read TGTGCCAGCAGTACCACTATTCGGACAGGGTCTCTCGAGCAGTACTTC. Translating it yields CASSTTIRTGSLEQYF.

This clonotype was seen more than once but under ten times. J is TRBJ2-5 and V is TRBV20-1; D tentatively fits TRBD1 or TRBD2 (6 bases each). The CDR3 is 15 residues long. Germline V CDR1 and CDR2: DFQATT, SNEGSKA (reference sequence). Trimming stripped 5 bases from V and 5 bases from J, with 21 bases between. CDR3 DNA sequence: TGCAGTGCTCTACCCCCGTTGGGGGGCTGGGAGACCCAGTACTTC. Its translation: CSALPPLGGWETQYF.

The gene calls are TRBV3-1 and TRBJ2-2, with D possibly TRBD2 on 5 matching bases. V gave up 0 bases and J gave up 7 bases, with 15 bases separating them. This CDR3 spans 16 amino acids. CDR1 and CDR2 from the germline V gene are LGHDT and YNNKEL (reference sequence). This chain's CDR3 is CASSQDTGSARGELFF. The CDR3, as DNA: TGTGCCAGCAGCCAAGATACGGGTAGCGCCCGCGGGGAGCTGTTTTTT.

The sample holds many counts of this clonotype. This chain joins TRBV6-5 and TRBJ2-1; D is ambiguous. Trimming cost V 4 bases and J 2 bases, with 15 bases left between them. CDR1 is MNHEY, CDR2 SVGAGI, per germline. This CDR3 is 16 amino acids long. For the CDR3, the DNA is TGTGCCAGCAGTTCCTTACTGGGAAACCCCTACAATGAGCAGTTCTTC. Protein product: CASSSLLGNPYNEQFF.

The rearrangement links TRBV20-1 to TRBJ2-4, with TRBD2 matching 8 bases. This CDR3 comprises 16 residues. CDR1 and CDR2 (germline): DFQATT, SNEGSKA (reference sequence). Unmatched junction bases numbered 12, after V lost 6 bases and J lost 2 bases. The CDR3 DNA sequence: TGCAGTGCCACGGGGATAAGCGGGGGTACCAAAAACATTCAGTACTTC. It specifies CSATGISGGTKNIQYF.

Many counts were recorded for this clonotype. The CDR3 reads CASSYTDATGPYF. The CDR3 DNA is TGTGCCAGCAGTTATACAGACGCCACCGGTCCGTATTTT. The gene calls are TRBV6-5 and TRBJ2-3; D call uncertain. Germline V gene data show CDR1 as MNHEY and CDR2 as SVGAGI. CDR3 length: 13 residues. The germline V and J ends were trimmed by 3 bases and 14 bases, with 18 bases remaining between them.

This clonotype has a count of ten or more. The chain employs TRBV20-1 and TRBJ2-3, with 9 bases lining up with TRBD2. The ends lost 3 bases at V and 2 bases at J; junction bases unmatched: 6. The germline CDR1 and CDR2 sequences are DFQATT and SNEGSKA (reference sequence). The CDR3 loop spans 15 amino acids. The CDR3 loop is CSASRRGGFTDTQYF. CDR3 coding DNA: TGCAGTGCTAGTCGGCGGGGGGGCTTCACAGATACGCAGTATTTT.

In this sample, this clonotype turned up many times. The rearrangement joins TRBV5-1 to TRBJ2-7; TRBD2 matches 7 bases. V was clipped by 3 bases and J by 2 bases; unmatched bases: 8. Germline assignment: CDR1 SGHRS and CDR2 YFSETQ. The CDR3 spans 15 residues. CDR3 amino acids: CASSSSPSGPYEQYF. In DNA, the CDR3 is TGCGCCAGCAGCTCTAGCCCTAGCGGACCCTACGAGCAGTACTTC. The variable domain in full, completed from reference TRBV5-1 and TRBJ2-7, reads KAGVTQTPRYLIKTRGQQVTLSCSPISGHRSVSWYQQTPGQGLQFLFEYFSETQRNKGNFPGRFSGRQFSNSRSEMNVSTLELGDSALYLCASSSSPSGPYEQYFGPGTRLTVT.

The rearrangement uses TRBV7-8 and TRBJ2-3, with D unresolved. CDR3 length: 12 amino acids. Germline V gives CDR1 SGHVS, CDR2 FQNEAQ. Trimming removed 4 bases at V and 6 bases at J, with 8 bases between. CDR3 coding DNA: TGTGCCAGCAGCTCAACTATGGATACGCAGTATTTT. It codes for CASSSTMDTQYF.

This clonotype has more than one count but fewer than ten. The chain uses TRBV7-2 and TRBJ2-1; 11 bases agree with TRBD2. J was trimmed by 5 bases and V by 0 bases; bases with no gene match: 15. CDR3 length: 20 amino acids. Germline V gives CDR1 SGHTA, CDR2 FQGNSA. The CDR3 bases are TGTGCCAGCAGCTTAGCCCTCCCCGGGTTAGCGGGAGGGAGAGACAATGAGCAGTTCTTC. Translating gives CASSLALPGLAGGRDNEQFF.

This clonotype has a handful of counts. The gene calls are TRBV29-1 and TRBJ1-1; D is possibly TRBD1 (6 bases). The CDR3 is made up of 11 amino acids. Germline CDR1 and CDR2: SQVTM and ANQGSEA. V was shortened by 7 bases and J by 8 bases, with 14 bases between the two germline ends. The CDR3 here is CSGRGGGEAFF. The CDR3 DNA reads as TGCAGCGGGCGGGGGGGCGGCGAAGCTTTCTTT.

This clonotype appeared a few times. The chain combines TRBV10-3 with TRBJ2-7; TRBD2 agrees at 10 bases. The CDR3 contains 18 residues. After removal of 3 bases from V and 3 bases from J, the junction contained 14 bases not matched to a gene. Germline CDR1 reads ENHRY; CDR2 reads SYGVKD. In nucleotides, the CDR3 is TGTGCCATCAGTGAAAAGCGGGAGGGCGGGTCGGAACACTACGAGCAGTACTTC. This encodes CAISEKREGGSEHYEQYF.

This chain joins TRBV20-1 and TRBJ2-1; 10 bases fit TRBD2. The CDR3 contains 15 residues. Per germline, CDR1 DFQATT and CDR2 SNEGSKA (reference sequence). After removal of 7 bases from V and 1 base from J, the junction contained 7 bases not matched to a gene. Here the CDR3 DNA reads TGCAGTGGATCAATTAGCGGGAGGTCCTACAATGAGCAGTTCTTC. It translates to CSGSISGRSYNEQFF.

A few counts support this clonotype. The chain couples TRBV3-1 to TRBJ1-1; 8 bases line up with TRBD1. Germline CDR1 and CDR2: LGHDT and YNNKEL (reference sequence). The J segment lost 1 base and the V segment lost 4 bases, leaving 2 bases of the junction unmatched. The CDR3 runs to 14 residues. The CDR3 loop is CASSPGQENTEAFF. DNA for the CDR3: TGTGCCAGCAGCCCGGGACAGGAGAACACTGAAGCTTTCTTT.

The chain couples TRBV14 to TRBJ2-5; tentative D call: TRBD2 (6 bases). The CDR3 contains 18 residues. V was pared by 4 bases and J by 5 bases, with 26 bases between. Germline-derived CDR1 and CDR2 are SGHDN and FVKESK. CDR3 nucleotide sequence: TGTGCCAGCAGCCCGACGGTCTCTCGCGGGGACGATCGGGAGACCCAGTACTTC. It yields the protein CASSPTVSRGDDRETQYF. The whole variable domain, remainder taken from reference TRBV14 and TRBJ2-5, is EAGVTQFPSHSVIEKGQTVTLRCDPISGHDNLYWYRRVMGKEIKFLLHFVKESKQDESGMPNNRFLAERTGGTYSTLKVQPAELEDSGVYFCASSPTVSRGDDRETQYFGPGTRLLVL.

The rearrangement joins TRBV24-1 to TRBJ2-3; tentative D call: TRBD1 (6 bases). The CDR3 sequence is 14 residues long. Germline-derived CDR1 and CDR2 are KGHDR and SFDVKD. Trimming stripped 5 bases from V and 0 bases from J, with 8 bases between. CDR3 region: CATSVQGSTDTQYF. In nucleotides, the CDR3 is TGTGCCACCAGTGTACAGGGTAGCACAGATACGCAGTATTTT.

This clonotype came up many times. The rearrangement links TRBV5-1 to TRBJ1-4, with 7 bases aligning to TRBD1. Losses at the gene ends were 0 bases for V and 2 bases for J; bases not matched to a gene: 1. The CDR3 is made up of 15 amino acids. Germline CDR1 SGHRS, CDR2 YFSETQ. The CDR3 nucleotides are TGCGCCAGCAGCTTGGGGGGACAGACTAATGAAAAACTGTTTTTT. Residues: CASSLGGQTNEKLFF.

The table lists this clonotype with many counts. The chain's CDR3 is CASSSDGNSYNEQFF. The DNA for the CDR3 is TGCGCCAGCAGCTCGGACGGGAACTCCTACAATGAGCAGTTCTTC. The chain combines TRBV5-1 with TRBJ2-1; perhaps TRBD2 as D (5 bases). The CDR3 spans 15 residues. CDR1 and CDR2 (germline): SGHRS, YFSETQ. With 3 bases removed from V and 0 bases from J, the gap between germline ends came to 10 bases. The full variable domain, rest sourced from reference TRBV5-1 and TRBJ2-1, is KAGVTQTPRYLIKTRGQQVTLSCSPISGHRSVSWYQQTPGQGLQFLFEYFSETQRNKGNFPGRFSGRQFSNSRSEMNVSTLELGDSALYLCASSSDGNSYNEQFFGPGTRLTVL.

As concerns this clonotype: The junction departs from germline at one end; a sequencing error may be responsible. The genes are TRBV28 and TRBJ1-5, with D uncertain. The CDR3 runs to 15 residues. CDR1 is MDHEN, CDR2 SYDVKM, per germline. The CDR3 coding sequence is TGTGCCAGCAGTTTGGCAGAAGGGAGGCCTCAGCCCCGGCATTTT. Amino acid sequence: CASSLAEGRPQPRHF.

The chain has TRBV5-5 and TRBJ1-2; TRBD1 is a possible D gene (5 bases). V was pared by 0 bases and J by 7 bases, with 10 bases between. The CDR3 length is 13 residues. Germline values: CDR1 SGHKS, CDR2 YYEKEE (reference sequence). The CDR3 sequence is CASSLEGPGGYTF. CDR3 DNA sequence: TGTGCCAGCAGCTTGGAGGGGCCCGGTGGCTACACCTTC.

This clonotype was observed a few times. The chain uses TRBV7-9 and TRBJ1-1; D gene uncertain. The V end was cut by 1 base, the J end by 10 bases, with 7 bases between. The germline V gene encodes CDR1 SEHNR and CDR2 FQNEAQ (reference sequence). The CDR3 is 11 residues long. The chain's CDR3 is CASSLGTGAFF. DNA for the CDR3: TGTGCCAGCAGCTTAGGGACGGGAGCTTTCTTT.

Many counts were recorded for this clonotype. V and J are TRBV12-3 or TRBV12-4 and TRBJ1-3; 7 positions agree with TRBD1. J was trimmed by 9 bases and V by 5 bases; bases with no gene match: 4. This CDR3 contains 12 residues. CDR3 coding DNA: TGTGCCAGCAGTAATACAGGGGCCACCATATATTTT. As protein: CASSNTGATIYF.